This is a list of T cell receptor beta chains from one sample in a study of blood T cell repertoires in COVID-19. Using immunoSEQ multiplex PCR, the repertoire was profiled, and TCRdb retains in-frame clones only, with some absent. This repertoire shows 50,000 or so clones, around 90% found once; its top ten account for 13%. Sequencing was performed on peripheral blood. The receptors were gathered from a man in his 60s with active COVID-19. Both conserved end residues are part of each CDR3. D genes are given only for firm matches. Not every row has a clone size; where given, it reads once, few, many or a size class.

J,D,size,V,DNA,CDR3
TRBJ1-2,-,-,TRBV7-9,TGTGCCAGCAGCCCAGGGGTTTACTATGGCTACACCTTC,CASSPGVYYGYTF
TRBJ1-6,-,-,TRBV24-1,TGTGCCACCAGTGTCCCTCTCCTTCCCCTCCACTTT,CATSVPLLPLHF
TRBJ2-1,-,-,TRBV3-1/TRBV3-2,TGTGCCAGCAGCCAAGCCCAGGGATACAATGAGCAGTTCTTC,CASSQAQGYNEQFF
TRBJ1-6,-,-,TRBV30,TGTGCCTGGAGCCCACAGGGTCTGTTTTTTAATTCACCCCTCCACTTT,CAWSPQGLFFNSPLHF
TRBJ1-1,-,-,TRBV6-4,TGTGCCAGCAGTCCGTGGGGGGGTGACACTGAAGCTTTCTTT,CASSPWGGDTEAFF
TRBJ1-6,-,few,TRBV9,TGTGCCAGCAGCACCGCCAGCTCCTATAATTCACCCCTCCACTTT,CASSTASSYNSPLHF
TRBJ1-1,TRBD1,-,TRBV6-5,TGTGCCAGCAGTCAGGGGGCAGTGAACACTGAAGCTTTCTTT,CASSQGAVNTEAFF
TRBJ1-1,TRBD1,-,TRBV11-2,TGTGCCAGCAGTTGGACAGGGAGGGCTGAAGCTTTCTTT,CASSWTGRAEAFF
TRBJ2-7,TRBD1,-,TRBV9,TGTGCCAGCAGCGTCGGCGGGACAGGACCCTACGAGCAGTACTTC,CASSVGGTGPYEQYF
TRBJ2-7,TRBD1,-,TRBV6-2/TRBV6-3,TGTGCCAGCAGTTTCCTAATGGGACAGGGAAAGGAATACGAGCAGTACTTC,CASSFLMGQGKEYEQYF
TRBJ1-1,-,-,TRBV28,TGTGCCAGCAGTGTACAGATAATGAACACTGAAGCTTTCTTT,CASSVQIMNTEAFF
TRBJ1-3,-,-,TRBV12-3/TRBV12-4,TGTGCCAGCAGTTTTCATTCTGGAAACACCATATATTTT,CASSFHSGNTIYF
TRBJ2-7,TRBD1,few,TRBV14,TGTGCCAGCAGCCAAGTAGAGACAGGGGAAAGGCAGTACTTC,CASSQVETGERQYF
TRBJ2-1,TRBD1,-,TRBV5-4,TGTGCCAGCAGCCTACAGGGGGCTGGGAATGAGCAGTTCTTC,CASSLQGAGNEQFF
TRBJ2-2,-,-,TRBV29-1,TGCAGCGTTGGACACAGGTCTTCCGGGGAGCTGTTTTTT,CSVGHRSSGELFF